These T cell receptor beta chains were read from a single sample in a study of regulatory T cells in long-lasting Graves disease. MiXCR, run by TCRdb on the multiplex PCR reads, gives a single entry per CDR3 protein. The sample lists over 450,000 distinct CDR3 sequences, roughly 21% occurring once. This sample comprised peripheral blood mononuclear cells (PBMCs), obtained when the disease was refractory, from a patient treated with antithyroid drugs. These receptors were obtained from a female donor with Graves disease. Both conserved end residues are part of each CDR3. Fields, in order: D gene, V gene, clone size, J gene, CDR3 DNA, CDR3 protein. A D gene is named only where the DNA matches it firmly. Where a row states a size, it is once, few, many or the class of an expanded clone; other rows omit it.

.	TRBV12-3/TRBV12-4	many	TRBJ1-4	TGTGCCAGCACGGGGGGGAATGAAAAACTGTTTTTT	CASTGGNEKLFF
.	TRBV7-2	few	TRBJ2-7	TGTGCCAGCAGCTCGTCTGGGGCTTCCTACGAGCAGTACTTC	CASSSSGASYEQYF
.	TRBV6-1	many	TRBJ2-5	TGTGCCAGCCGGGGTTTGTACCAAGAGACCCAGTACTTC	CASRGLYQETQYF
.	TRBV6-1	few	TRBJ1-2	TGTGCCAGCATCCAGCGGGGGATCGCTGGCTACACCTTC	CASIQRGIAGYTF
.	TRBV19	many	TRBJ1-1	TGTGCCAGTAGTACCCCGGAGGGGGGGAACACTGAAGCTTTCTTT	CASSTPEGGNTEAFF
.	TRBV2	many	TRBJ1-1	TGTGCCAGCAGAGGGGACGGTGAAGCTTTCTTT	CASRGDGEAFF
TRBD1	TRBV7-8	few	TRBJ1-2	TGTGCCAGCAGCCTCAGGGACAGTGAAGGCTACACCTTC	CASSLRDSEGYTF
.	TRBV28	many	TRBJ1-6	TGTGCCAGCAGTTTATGGGGGGGGCTGGGTTCACCCCTCCACTTT	CASSLWGGLGSPLHF
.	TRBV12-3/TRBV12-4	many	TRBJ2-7	TGTGCCAGCGGGGGGCTACGGGGCTACGAGCAGTACTTC	CASGGLRGYEQYF
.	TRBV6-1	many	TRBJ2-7	TGTGCCAGCAGGCATGGAGGGGGCTACGAGCAGTACTTC	CASRHGGGYEQYF
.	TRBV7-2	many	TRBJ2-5	TGTGCCAGCAGCTTAATGAGAGGGGGGGGGCAAGAGACCCAGTACTTC	CASSLMRGGGQETQYF
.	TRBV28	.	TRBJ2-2	TGTGCCAGCAGTTCAGGGACCAACACCGGGGAGCTGTTTTTT	CASSSGTNTGELFF
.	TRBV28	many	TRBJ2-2	TGTGCCAGCAGTTTGGGATCCAGACACACCGGGGAGCTGTTTTTT	CASSLGSRHTGELFF
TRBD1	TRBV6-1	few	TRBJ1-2	TGTGCCAGCAGCTCTACGGACAGGGGGGTCTATGGCTACACCTTC	CASSSTDRGVYGYTF
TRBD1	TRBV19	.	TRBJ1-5	TGTGCCAGTAGTAGGGACAGGGAGCAGCCCCAGCATTTT	CASSRDREQPQHF
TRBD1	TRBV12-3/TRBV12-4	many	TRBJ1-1	TGTGCCAGCAGTCCAGGACAGGCACTCACTGAAGCTTTCTTT	CASSPGQALTEAFF
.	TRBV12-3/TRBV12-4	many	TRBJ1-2	TGTGCCAGCAGCACAGACAGACTCTATGGCTACACCTTC	CASSTDRLYGYTF
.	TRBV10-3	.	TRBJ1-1	TGTGCCATCAGGGACAGCTACCTTGCGAACACTGAAGCTTTCTTT	CAIRDSYLANTEAFF